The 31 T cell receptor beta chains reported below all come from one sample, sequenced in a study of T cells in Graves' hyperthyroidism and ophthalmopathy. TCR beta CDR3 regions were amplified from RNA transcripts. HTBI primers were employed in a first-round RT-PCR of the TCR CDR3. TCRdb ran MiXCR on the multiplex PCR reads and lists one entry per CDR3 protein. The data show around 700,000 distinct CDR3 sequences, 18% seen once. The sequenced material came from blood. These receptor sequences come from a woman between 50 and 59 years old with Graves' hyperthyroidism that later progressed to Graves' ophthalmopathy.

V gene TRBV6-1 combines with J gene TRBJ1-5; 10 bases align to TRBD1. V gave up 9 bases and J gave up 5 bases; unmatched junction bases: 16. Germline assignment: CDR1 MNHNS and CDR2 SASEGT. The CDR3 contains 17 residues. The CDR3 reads CARLDRGFAKFHQPQHF. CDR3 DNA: TGTGCCAGGTTGGACAGGGGGTTCGCGAAGTTCCATCAGCCCCAGCATTTT.

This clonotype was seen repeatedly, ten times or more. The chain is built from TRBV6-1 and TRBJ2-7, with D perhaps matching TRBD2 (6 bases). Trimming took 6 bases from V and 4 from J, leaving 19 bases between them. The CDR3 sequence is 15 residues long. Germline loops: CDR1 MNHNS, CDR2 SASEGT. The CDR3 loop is CASRSSGTGEYEQYF. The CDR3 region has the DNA TGTGCCAGCAGGTCTTCCGGGACGGGGGAGTACGAGCAGTACTTC.

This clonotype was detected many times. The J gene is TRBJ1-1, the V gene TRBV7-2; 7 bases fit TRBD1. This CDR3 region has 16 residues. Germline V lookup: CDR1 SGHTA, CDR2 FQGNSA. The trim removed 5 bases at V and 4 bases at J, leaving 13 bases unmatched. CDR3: CASSPGTDLRFTEAFF. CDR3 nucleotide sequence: TGTGCCAGCAGCCCCGGGACAGACTTAAGATTCACTGAAGCTTTCTTT.

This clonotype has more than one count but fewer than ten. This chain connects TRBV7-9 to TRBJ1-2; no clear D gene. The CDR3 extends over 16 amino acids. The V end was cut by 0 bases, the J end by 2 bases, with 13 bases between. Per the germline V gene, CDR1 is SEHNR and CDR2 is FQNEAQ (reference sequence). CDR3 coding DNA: TGTGCCAGCAGCTTAGCGGTGAGGGAGTTAAACTATGGCTACACCTTC. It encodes CASSLAVRELNYGYTF.

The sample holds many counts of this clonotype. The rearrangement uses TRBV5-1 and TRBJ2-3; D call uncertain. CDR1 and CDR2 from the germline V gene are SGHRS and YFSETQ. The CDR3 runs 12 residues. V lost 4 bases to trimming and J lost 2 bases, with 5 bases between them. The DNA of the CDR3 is TGCGCCAGCAGCGAAGACACAGATACGCAGTATTTT. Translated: CASSEDTDTQYF.

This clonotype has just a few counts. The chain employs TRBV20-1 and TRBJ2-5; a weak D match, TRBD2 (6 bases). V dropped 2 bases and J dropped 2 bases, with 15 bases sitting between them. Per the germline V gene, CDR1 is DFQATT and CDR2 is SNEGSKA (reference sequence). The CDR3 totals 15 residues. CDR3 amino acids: CSARFPGVRQETQYF. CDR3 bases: TGCAGTGCTAGATTCCCGGGGGTGAGGCAAGAGACCCAGTACTTC.

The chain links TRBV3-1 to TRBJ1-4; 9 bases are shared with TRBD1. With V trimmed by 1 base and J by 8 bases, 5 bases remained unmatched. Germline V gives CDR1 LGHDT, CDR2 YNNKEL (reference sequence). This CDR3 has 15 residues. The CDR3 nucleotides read TGTGCCAGCAGCCAAGTTGTGACAGGGGGAGAAAAACTGTTTTTT. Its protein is CASSQVVTGGEKLFF.

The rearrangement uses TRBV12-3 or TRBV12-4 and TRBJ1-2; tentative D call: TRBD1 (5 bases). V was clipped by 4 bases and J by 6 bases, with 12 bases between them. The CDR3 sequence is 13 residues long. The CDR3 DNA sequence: TGTGCCAGCAGTTCACCGGGACTGAATGGCTACACCTTC. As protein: CASSSPGLNGYTF.

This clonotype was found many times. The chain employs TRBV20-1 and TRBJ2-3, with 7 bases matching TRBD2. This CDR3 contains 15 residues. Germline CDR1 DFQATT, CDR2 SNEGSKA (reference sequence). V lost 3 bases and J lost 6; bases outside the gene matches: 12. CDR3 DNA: TGCAGTGCTAGTTTCACTAGCGCGGTAGAGGATACGCAGTATTTT. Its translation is CSASFTSAVEDTQYF.

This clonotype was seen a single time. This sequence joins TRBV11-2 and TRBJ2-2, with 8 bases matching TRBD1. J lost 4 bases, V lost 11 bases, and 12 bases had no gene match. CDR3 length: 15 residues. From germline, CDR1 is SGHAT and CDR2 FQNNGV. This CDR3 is CAAVGDRRSTGELFF. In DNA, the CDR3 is TGTGCCGCCGTGGGGGACAGGAGGAGCACCGGGGAGCTGTTTTTT.

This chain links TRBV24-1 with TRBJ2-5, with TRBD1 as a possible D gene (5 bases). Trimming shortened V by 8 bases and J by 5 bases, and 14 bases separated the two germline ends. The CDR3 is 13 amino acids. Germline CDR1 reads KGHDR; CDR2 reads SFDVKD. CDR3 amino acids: CATMGRVEETQYF. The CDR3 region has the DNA TGTGCCACCATGGGGCGCGTGGAGGAGACCCAGTACTTC.

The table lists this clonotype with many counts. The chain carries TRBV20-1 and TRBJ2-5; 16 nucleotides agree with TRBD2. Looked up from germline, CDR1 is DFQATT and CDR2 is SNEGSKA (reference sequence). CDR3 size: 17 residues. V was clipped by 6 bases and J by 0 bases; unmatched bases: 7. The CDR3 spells CSARPGLAGGHQETQYF. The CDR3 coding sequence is TGCAGTGCGCGACCGGGACTAGCGGGGGGGCACCAAGAGACCCAGTACTTC.

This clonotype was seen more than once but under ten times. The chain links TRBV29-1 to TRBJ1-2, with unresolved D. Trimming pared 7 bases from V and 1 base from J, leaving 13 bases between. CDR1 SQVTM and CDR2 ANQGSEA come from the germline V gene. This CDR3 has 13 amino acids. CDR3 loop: CSGSGSSNYGYTF. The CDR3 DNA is TGCAGCGGCTCGGGGTCCAGTAACTATGGCTACACCTTC. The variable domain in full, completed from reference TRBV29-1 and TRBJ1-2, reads SAVISQKPSRDICQRGTSLTIQCQVDSQVTMMFWYRQQPGQSLTLIATANQGSEATYESGFVIDKFPISRPNLTFSTLTVSNMSPEDSSIYLCSGSGSSNYGYTFGSGTRLTVV.

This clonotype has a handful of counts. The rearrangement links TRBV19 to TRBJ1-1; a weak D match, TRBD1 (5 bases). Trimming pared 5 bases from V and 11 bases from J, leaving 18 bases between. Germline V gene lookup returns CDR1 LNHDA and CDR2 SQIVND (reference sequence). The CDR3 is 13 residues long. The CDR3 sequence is CASSSSPGTMAFF. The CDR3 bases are TGTGCCAGTAGTTCCTCGCCCGGGACGATGGCTTTCTTT.

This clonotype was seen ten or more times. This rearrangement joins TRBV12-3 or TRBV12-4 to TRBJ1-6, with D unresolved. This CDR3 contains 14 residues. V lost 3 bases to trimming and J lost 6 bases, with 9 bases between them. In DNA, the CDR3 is TGTGCCAGCAGTTTGTGGGGAAGTAATTCACCCCTCCACTTT. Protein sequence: CASSLWGSNSPLHF.

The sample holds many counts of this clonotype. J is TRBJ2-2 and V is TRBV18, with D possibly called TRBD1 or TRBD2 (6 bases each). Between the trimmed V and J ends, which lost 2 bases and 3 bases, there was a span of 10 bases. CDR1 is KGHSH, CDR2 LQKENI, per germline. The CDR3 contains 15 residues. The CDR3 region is CASSPSGEDTGELFF. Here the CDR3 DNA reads TGTGCCAGCTCACCATCAGGGGAGGACACCGGGGAGCTGTTTTTT.

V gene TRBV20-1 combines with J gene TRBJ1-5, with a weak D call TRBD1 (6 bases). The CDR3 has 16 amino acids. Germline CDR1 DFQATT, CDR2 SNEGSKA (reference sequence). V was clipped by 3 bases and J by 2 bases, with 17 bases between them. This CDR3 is CSASFDRRWGNQPQHF. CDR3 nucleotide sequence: TGCAGTGCTAGTTTCGACAGGCGGTGGGGCAATCAGCCCCAGCATTTT.

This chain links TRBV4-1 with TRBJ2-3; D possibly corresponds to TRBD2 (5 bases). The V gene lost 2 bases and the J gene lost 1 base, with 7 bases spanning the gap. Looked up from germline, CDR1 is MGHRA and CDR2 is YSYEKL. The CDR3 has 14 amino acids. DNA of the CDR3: TGCGCCAGCAGCCAACCCGGGGGCACAGATACGCAGTATTTT. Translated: CASSQPGGTDTQYF.

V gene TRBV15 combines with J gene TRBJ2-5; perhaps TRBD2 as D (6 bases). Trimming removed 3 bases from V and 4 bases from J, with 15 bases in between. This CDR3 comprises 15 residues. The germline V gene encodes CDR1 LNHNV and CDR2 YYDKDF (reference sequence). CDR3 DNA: TGTGCCACCAGCAGGGGAGGTTCAGGGCGAGAGACCCAGTACTTC. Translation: CATSRGGSGRETQYF.

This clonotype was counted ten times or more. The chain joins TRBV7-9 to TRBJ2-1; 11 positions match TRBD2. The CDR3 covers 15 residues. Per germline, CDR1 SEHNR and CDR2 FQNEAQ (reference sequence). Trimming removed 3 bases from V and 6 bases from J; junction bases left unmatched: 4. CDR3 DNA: TGTGCCAGCAGCTTTCTAGCGGGGGGACCCAATGAGCAGTTCTTC. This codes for CASSFLAGGPNEQFF.

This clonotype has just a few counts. The CDR3 region is CASSPDWGRNEQFF. DNA of the CDR3: TGTGCCAGCTCCCCTGACTGGGGGCGCAATGAGCAGTTCTTC. The chain combines TRBV18 with TRBJ2-1; TRBD1 might be the D (6 bases). This CDR3 has 14 amino acids. V was pared by 6 bases and J by 6 bases, with 15 bases between. Germline CDR1 and CDR2: KGHSH and LQKENI.

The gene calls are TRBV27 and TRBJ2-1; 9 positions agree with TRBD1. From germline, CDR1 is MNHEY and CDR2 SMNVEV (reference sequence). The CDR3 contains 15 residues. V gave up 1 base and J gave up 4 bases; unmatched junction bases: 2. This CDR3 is CASSLWDRVYNEQFF. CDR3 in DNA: TGTGCCAGCAGTTTATGGGACAGGGTTTACAATGAGCAGTTCTTC.

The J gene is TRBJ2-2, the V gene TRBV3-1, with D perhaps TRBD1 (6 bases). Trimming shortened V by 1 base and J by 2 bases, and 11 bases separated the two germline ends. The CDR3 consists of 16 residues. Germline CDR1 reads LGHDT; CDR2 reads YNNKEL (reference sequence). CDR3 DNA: TGTGCCAGCAGCCAAGTTTCGGACAGCAACACCGGGGAGCTGTTTTTT. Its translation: CASSQVSDSNTGELFF. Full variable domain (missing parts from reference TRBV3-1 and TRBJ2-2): DTAVSQTPKYLVTQMGNDKSIKCEQNLGHDTMYWYKQDSKKFLKIMFSYNNKELIINETVPNRFSPKSPDKAHLNLHINSLELGDSAVYFCASSQVSDSNTGELFFGEGSRLTVL.

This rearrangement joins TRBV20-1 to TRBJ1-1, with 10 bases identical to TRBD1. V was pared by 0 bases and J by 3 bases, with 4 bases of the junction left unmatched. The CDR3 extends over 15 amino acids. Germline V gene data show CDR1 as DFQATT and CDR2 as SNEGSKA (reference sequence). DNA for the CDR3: TGCAGTGCTAGAGACCCCGGGACAGGGGACACTGAAGCTTTCTTT. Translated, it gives CSARDPGTGDTEAFF.

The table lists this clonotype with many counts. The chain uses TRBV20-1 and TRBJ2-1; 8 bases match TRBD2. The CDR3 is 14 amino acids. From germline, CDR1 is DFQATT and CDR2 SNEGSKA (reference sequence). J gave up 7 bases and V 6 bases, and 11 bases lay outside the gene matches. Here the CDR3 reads CSATAGGRGNEQFF. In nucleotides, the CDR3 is TGCAGTGCGACCGCGGGGGGCCGGGGGAATGAGCAGTTCTTC.

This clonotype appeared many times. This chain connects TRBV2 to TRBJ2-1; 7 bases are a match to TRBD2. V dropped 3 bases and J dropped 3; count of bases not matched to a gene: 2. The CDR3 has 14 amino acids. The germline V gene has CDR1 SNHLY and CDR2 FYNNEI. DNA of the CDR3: TGTGCCAGCAGTGACGGGGGGAACTACAATGAGCAGTTCTTC. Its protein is CASSDGGNYNEQFF.

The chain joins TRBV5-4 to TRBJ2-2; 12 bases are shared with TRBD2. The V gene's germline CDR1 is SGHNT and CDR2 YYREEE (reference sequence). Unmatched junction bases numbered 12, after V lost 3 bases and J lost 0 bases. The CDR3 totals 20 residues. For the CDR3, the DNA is TGTGCCAGCAGCTCCCGGAGACTAGCGGGGGCCCTCGCGAACACCGGGGAGCTGTTTTTT. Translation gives CASSSRRLAGALANTGELFF.

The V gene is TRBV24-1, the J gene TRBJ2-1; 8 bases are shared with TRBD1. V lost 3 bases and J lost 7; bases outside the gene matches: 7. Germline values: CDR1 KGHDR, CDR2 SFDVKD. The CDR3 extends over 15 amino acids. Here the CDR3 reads CATSDGGTGSNEQFF. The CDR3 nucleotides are TGTGCCACCAGTGATGGGGGGACAGGCTCGAATGAGCAGTTCTTC.

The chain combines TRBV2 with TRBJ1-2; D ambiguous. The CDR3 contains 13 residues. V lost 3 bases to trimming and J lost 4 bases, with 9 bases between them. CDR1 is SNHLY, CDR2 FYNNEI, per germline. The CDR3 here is CASSESHFYGYTF. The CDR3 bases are TGTGCCAGCAGTGAGTCGCATTTCTATGGCTACACCTTC.

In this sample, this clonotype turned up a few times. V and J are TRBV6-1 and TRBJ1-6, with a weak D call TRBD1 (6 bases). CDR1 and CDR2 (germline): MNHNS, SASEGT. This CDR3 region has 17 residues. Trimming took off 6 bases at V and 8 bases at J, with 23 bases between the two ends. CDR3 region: CASSQEAGTTSYSPLHF. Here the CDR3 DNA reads TGTGCCAGCAGCCAGGAGGCGGGGACAACTAGTTATTCACCCCTCCACTTT.

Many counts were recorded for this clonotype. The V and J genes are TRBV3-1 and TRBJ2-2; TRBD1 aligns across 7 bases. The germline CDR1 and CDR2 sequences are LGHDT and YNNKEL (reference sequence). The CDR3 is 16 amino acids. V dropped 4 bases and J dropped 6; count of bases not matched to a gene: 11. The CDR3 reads CASSPKGQVLSGELFF. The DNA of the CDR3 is TGTGCCAGCAGCCCAAAAGGACAGGTTTTGTCCGGGGAGCTGTTTTTT.